This T cell receptor beta chain was retrieved from a study of human T cells and chemical hapten exposure. Study-level information: In the sensitization step, 2% DPC was placed on 2 cm by 2 cm of upper inner arm skin.

In its sample, this clonotype was seen a few times. The V segment lost 6 bases and the J segment 7 bases; nucleotides outside the gene matches: 3. The CDR3 runs to 11 residues. Time point reported: patch test 3, about 24 weeks after DPC sensitization. As for treatment: therapeutic diphenylcyclopropenone sensitization with weekly scalp DPC. TCRdb re-analysed the RACE reads in MiXCR, keeping a single row per CDR3 protein. Among 95,000 to 150,000 distinct CDR3 sequences listed, 11% were seen once. The TCR comes from a woman aged 50 to 65 with alopecia areata. Some clones in this sample may be carry-over from other donors' samples. The chain combines TRBV12-3 or TRBV12-4 with TRBJ2-7; the match to TRBD2 covers 7 bases. The specimen comprised whole blood, sampled in connection with sensitization to the hapten diphenylcyclopropenone (DPC). DNA of the CDR3: TGTGCCAGCAGCAGAGCGGGGGAGCAGTACTTC. Translated: CASSRAGEQYF.